The 12 T cell receptor beta chains below all came from one sample that was sequenced in a study of T cells after posttransplantation cyclophosphamide. A marrow graft followed busulfan-fludarabine conditioning, with cyclophosphamide on days +3 and +4. Using immunoSEQ multiplex PCR, the repertoire was profiled, and TCRdb retains in-frame clones only, with some absent. The sample includes 9,000 to 15,000 clones, about 2% of them seen just once. The sample here was PBMCs, taken after allogeneic stem cell transplant with posttransplant cyclophosphamide. Source of these receptors: a male patient between 25 and 40 years old who received an allogeneic stem cell transplant from a related donor, was CMV-positive, and had no GVHD. Some T cells here may be from the graft donor.

V and J are TRBV18 and TRBJ1-1; 8 bases fit TRBD1. Germline V CDR1 and CDR2: KGHSH, LQKENI. The CDR3 loop spans 13 amino acids. The trim removed 5 bases at V and 2 bases at J, leaving 1 base unmatched. The CDR3 nucleotides are TGTGCCAGCTCAGGACAGGGAAACACTGAAGCTTTCTTT. Encoded protein: CASSGQGNTEAFF.

CDR3 coding DNA: TGTGCCAGCAGTTTAAACCCCCCAGGTTCCGGGGAGCTGTTTTTT. The encoded protein is CASSLNPPGSGELFF. The chain is built from TRBV27 and TRBJ2-2; D is unresolved. Trimming stripped 2 bases from V and 6 bases from J, with 13 bases between. The V gene's germline CDR1 is MNHEY and CDR2 SMNVEV (reference sequence). CDR3 size: 15 residues.

This clone was seen only a few times. This chain links TRBV5-6 with TRBJ2-1; 9 nucleotides agree with TRBD1. The CDR3 consists of 15 residues. The ends lost 1 base at V and 6 bases at J; junction bases unmatched: 5. Germline values: CDR1 SGHDT, CDR2 YYEEEE. DNA of the CDR3: TGTGCCAGCAGCTTGTGGGACAGGGAGGGCAATGAGCAGTTCTTC. This gives the protein CASSLWDREGNEQFF.

V is TRBV19 and J is TRBJ1-2; D remains unclear. The CDR3 consists of 14 residues. The germline V gene encodes CDR1 LNHDA and CDR2 SQIVND (reference sequence). Trimming cost V 9 bases and J 4 bases, with 18 bases left between them. The CDR3 sequence is CASGPAGFSYGYTF. CDR3 nucleotides: TGTGCCAGCGGTCCGGCAGGCTTCTCCTATGGCTACACCTTC. The variable domain in full, completed from reference TRBV19 and TRBJ1-2, reads DGGITQSPKYLFRKEGQNVTLSCEQNLNHDAMYWYRQDPGQGLRLIYYSQIVNDFQKGDIAEGYSVSREKKESFPLTVTSAQKNPTAFYLCASGPAGFSYGYTFGSGTRLTVV.

The V gene is TRBV4-3, the J gene TRBJ1-4; 9 nucleotides agree with TRBD1. Trimming cost V 4 bases and J 7 bases; bases outside gene matches: 7. The CDR3 has 15 residues. CDR1 and CDR2 from the germline V gene are LGHNA and YSLEER. As DNA, the CDR3 is TGCGCCAGCAGCCCACAGGGGGCCGGTAGTGAAAAACTGTTTTTT. Its protein product is CASSPQGAGSEKLFF.

This clone was detected a few times. V gene TRBV29-1 combines with J gene TRBJ2-3, with 7 bases identical to TRBD1. The CDR3 has 14 residues. Germline V CDR1 and CDR2: SQVTM, ANQGSEA. V lost 6 bases, J lost 7 bases, and 13 bases stayed unmatched. For the CDR3, the DNA is TGCAGCGTCCGGGACAGCGTCCCTGATAATACGCAGTATTTT. Protein sequence: CSVRDSVPDNTQYF.

The chain links TRBV12-5 to TRBJ1-5, with TRBD1 matching 7 bases. This CDR3 has 16 amino acids. J was trimmed by 6 bases and V by 6 bases; bases with no gene match: 14. Germline V lookup: CDR1 LGHNT, CDR2 FRNRAP. The CDR3, as DNA: TGTGCTAGTGGCCCACTTGGGGCAGGGGGTCGTCAGCCCCAGCATTTT. It yields the protein CASGPLGAGGRQPQHF.

The table lists this clone with a few counts. V gene TRBV6-5 combines with J gene TRBJ2-1, with TRBD2 as a possible D gene (6 bases). The V and J ends lost 3 bases and 0 bases respectively, with 12 bases between them. Germline V gene data show CDR1 as MNHEY and CDR2 as SVGAGI. The CDR3 consists of 16 residues. The CDR3 coding sequence is TGTGCCAGCAGTTATCGGCGGGGCCGCTCCTACAATGAGCAGTTCTTC. This sequence encodes CASSYRRGRSYNEQFF.

The rearrangement joins TRBV5-6 to TRBJ2-7; 7 nucleotides line up with TRBD1. Germline CDR1 is SGHDT and CDR2 is YYEEEE. This CDR3 comprises 12 residues. Trimming cost V 6 bases and J 4 bases; bases outside gene matches: 4. This CDR3 is CASTAGGYEQYF. The CDR3 DNA follows: TGTGCCAGCACCGCAGGGGGTTACGAGCAGTACTTC.

The chain recombines TRBV27 with TRBJ1-3; D possibly corresponds to TRBD1 (5 bases). Germline CDR1 and CDR2: MNHEY and SMNVEV (reference sequence). Trimming cost V 6 bases and J 0 bases, with 12 bases left between them. CDR3 length: 15 amino acids. The CDR3 here is CASSRGGSSGNTIYF. Here the CDR3 DNA reads TGTGCCAGCAGCCGCGGGGGAAGCTCTGGAAACACCATATATTTT.

CDR3 region: CASSVSGNTEAFF. The CDR3 DNA follows: TGTGCCAGCAGCGTCTCGGGGAACACTGAAGCTTTCTTT. The chain employs TRBV9 and TRBJ1-1; D remains unclear. This CDR3 spans 13 amino acids. Per germline, CDR1 SGDLS and CDR2 YYNGEE. The ends were cut back, 2 bases at V and 1 base at J, with 6 bases in the middle.

This clone turned up a few times. The V and J genes are TRBV28 and TRBJ1-3; 8 positions agree with TRBD1. Germline values: CDR1 MDHEN, CDR2 SYDVKM. The CDR3 loop spans 15 amino acids. Trimming removed 6 bases from V and 7 bases from J; junction bases left unmatched: 11. CDR3 coding DNA: TGTGCCAGCAGGGCAGGGGGCTCAGTCACTAACACCATATATTTT. This encodes CASRAGGSVTNTIYF.